These 27 T cell receptor beta chains share one sample of origin, sequenced in a study of shared clonotypes between healthy human individuals. Profiling relied on immunoSEQ multiplex PCR, and the TCRdb table lists in-frame clones only, not all of them. This sample carries some 630,000 clones, around 72% of them seen once, and the ten largest clones take approximately 2%. Sequenced: memory CD4+ T cells sorted from blood. Described subset: CD45RA-negative fraction. The receptors were gathered from a woman aged 25 to 39 in good health.

V is TRBV10-1 and J is TRBJ2-7; D is perhaps TRBD1 or TRBD2 (5 bases each). CDR1 and CDR2 (germline): WNHNN, SYGVQD (reference sequence). V was cut by 0 bases and J by 2 bases, with 14 bases left in between. CDR3 length: 16 residues. This CDR3 reads CASSESRDRDTYEQYF. As DNA, the CDR3 is TGCGCCAGCAGTGAGTCTAGGGACCGAGACACCTACGAGCAGTACTTC.

The rearrangement joins TRBV5-4 to TRBJ1-1, with 7 bases lining up with TRBD1. The ends lost 0 bases at V and 5 bases at J; junction bases unmatched: 7. The CDR3 is 15 amino acids. Germline V gene data show CDR1 as SGHNT and CDR2 as YYREEE (reference sequence). In DNA form, the CDR3 reads TGTGCCAGCAGCTTGGCATCCAGGGGACAGACTGAAGCTTTCTTT. Encoded protein: CASSLASRGQTEAFF. Variable domain in full (rest from reference TRBV5-4 and TRBJ1-1): ETGVTQSPTHLIKTRGQQVTLRCSSQSGHNTVSWYQQALGQGPQFIFQYYREEENGRGNFPPRFSGLQFPNYSSELNVNALELDDSALYLCASSLASRGQTEAFFGQGTRLTVV.

CDR3 in DNA: TGTGCCAGCAGCCCTCTCGGACGCGGGGGGGATCAGCCCCAGCATTTT. Translating it yields CASSPLGRGGDQPQHF. J is TRBJ1-5 and V is TRBV6-6; tentative D call: TRBD1 (5 bases). The CDR3 extends over 16 amino acids. Looked up from germline, CDR1 is MNHNY and CDR2 is SVGAGI (reference sequence). Trimming removed 6 bases from V and 5 bases from J, with 20 bases in between.

The rearrangement links TRBV12-2 to TRBJ2-3. TRBV12-2 counts as a pseudogene. CDR3 size: 20 residues. CDR3 nucleotide sequence: TGTGCAAGTCGCTTCCCGGGACTACCTCCAGGGGGTACTAGCACAGATACGCAGTATTTT. Its translation: CASRFPGLPPGGTSTDTQYF.

V is TRBV10-2 and J is TRBJ1-1, with D maybe TRBD1 (5 bases). The germline gives CDR1 WSHSY, CDR2 SAAADI. The CDR3 is made up of 13 amino acids. Trimming stripped 5 bases from V and 0 bases from J, with 7 bases between. The CDR3 here is CASSQQVNTEAFF. CDR3 in DNA: TGCGCCAGCAGTCAACAGGTGAACACTGAAGCTTTCTTT.

The chain joins TRBV7-8 to TRBJ2-7; 8 bases are shared with TRBD1. The junction had 13 bases not matched to a gene; V was cut back by 4 bases and J by 5 bases. This CDR3 comprises 16 residues. Germline V gene data show CDR1 as SGHVS and CDR2 as FQNEAQ. CDR3 coding DNA: TGTGCCAGCAGCTCTGGAGGGCAGGGGGCTAGGAACGAGCAGTACTTC. Translated: CASSSGGQGARNEQYF.

The V and J genes are TRBV30 and TRBJ2-7; D is possibly TRBD1 or TRBD2 (6 bases each). Trimming pared 3 bases from V and 4 bases from J, leaving 22 bases between. The CDR3 covers 16 residues. Per germline, CDR1 GTSNPN and CDR2 SVGIG (reference sequence). CDR3 sequence reads: CAWRTHRGGGGYEQYF. The CDR3 region has the DNA TGTGCCTGGAGGACCCACAGAGGGGGAGGCGGGTACGAGCAGTACTTC.

In regard to this clone: Mismatch with germline at one junction end may stem from a read error. CDR3 loop: CASSSSGLVASNF. CDR3 in DNA: TGTGCCAGTAGTTCATCGGGACTAGTGGCGTCTAACTTC. The rearrangement links TRBV19 to TRBJ2-5, with TRBD2 matching 8 bases. The CDR3 runs to 13 residues. Germline values: CDR1 LNHDA, CDR2 SQIVND (reference sequence). Supplemented by reference TRBV19 and TRBJ2-5, the full variable domain reads DGGITQSPKYLFRKEGQNVTLSCEQNLNHDAMYWYRQDPGQGLRLIYYSQIVNDFQKGDIAEGYSVSREKKESFPLTVTSAQKNPTAFYLCASSSSGLVASNFGPGTRLLVL.

This clone has more than one count but fewer than ten. The chain is built from TRBV9 and TRBJ2-5, with TRBD2 matching 8 bases. Losses at the gene ends were 0 bases for V and 4 bases for J; bases not matched to a gene: 2. CDR1 is SGDLS, CDR2 YYNGEE, per germline. The CDR3 has 14 residues. The CDR3 region has the DNA TGTGCCAGCAGCGTAGTGGCGGGAGGAGAGACCCAGTACTTC. Residues: CASSVVAGGETQYF.

The chain joins TRBV10-1 to TRBJ1-4; weak D call: TRBD1 (6 bases). The germline gives CDR1 WNHNN, CDR2 SYGVQD (reference sequence). The V and J ends lost 3 bases and 6 bases respectively, with 11 bases between them. The CDR3 consists of 14 residues. CDR3 sequence (DNA): TGCGCCAGCAGTGATGGGGGGCCGCATGAAAAACTGTTTTTT. Its protein is CASSDGGPHEKLFF.

The chain uses TRBV10-3 and TRBJ1-3, with D possibly being TRBD1 (6 bases). Germline V gene sequence: CDR1 ENHRY, CDR2 SYGVKD. V lost 0 bases and J lost 2, with 8 bases in between. The CDR3 sequence is 15 residues long. The CDR3: CAISESNRAGNTIYF. The CDR3 DNA follows: TGTGCCATCAGTGAGTCGAACAGGGCTGGAAACACCATATATTTT.

The gene calls are TRBV10-3 and TRBJ2-1; TRBD1 agrees at 7 bases. Losses at the gene ends were 6 bases for V and 6 bases for J; bases not matched to a gene: 8. Per the germline V gene, CDR1 is ENHRY and CDR2 is SYGVKD. There are 14 residues in the CDR3. CDR3: CAIRTSTGFNEQFF. CDR3 nucleotide sequence: TGTGCCATCAGAACGTCGACAGGGTTCAATGAGCAGTTCTTC.

The chain is built from TRBV29-1 and TRBJ2-7, with 13 nucleotides matching TRBD2. CDR3 length: 16 amino acids. In germline, CDR1 is SQVTM, CDR2 ANQGSEA. The V gene end was trimmed by 0 bases and the J gene end by 2 bases; junction bases not matched to a gene: 4. CDR3 nucleotide sequence: TGCAGCGTTGAAGATACTAGCGGGAGGGCCCCCTACGAGCAGTACTTC. Its protein product is CSVEDTSGRAPYEQYF.

Comment on this clone: A far larger clone is one base from this, pointing to a likely read error. V usage is TRBV5-6 and J usage is TRBJ1-3; D is undetermined. Trimming pared 6 bases from V and 1 base from J, leaving 2 bases between. Germline V gene sequence: CDR1 SGHDT, CDR2 YYEEEE. The CDR3 extends over 11 amino acids. CDR3 coding DNA: TGTGCCAGCACGTCTGGAAACACCATATATTTT. Amino acid sequence: CASTSGNTIYF.

The V gene is TRBV30, the J gene TRBJ2-5; 7 bases agree with TRBD2. The CDR3 sequence is 13 residues long. The J segment lost 5 bases and the V segment lost 0 bases, leaving 3 bases of the junction unmatched. Germline lookup yields CDR1 GTSNPN and CDR2 SVGIG (reference sequence). The CDR3, as DNA: TGTGCCTGGAGTGTCATGGGAGGGGAGACCCAGTACTTC. Translated: CAWSVMGGETQYF.

The chain couples TRBV18 to TRBJ1-3, with a weak D call TRBD1 (5 bases). This CDR3 contains 15 residues. Trimming left V 3 bases short and J 4 bases short, with 13 bases between. Germline V gene data show CDR1 as KGHSH and CDR2 as LQKENI. The CDR3 loop is CASSPQGTEGNTIYF. CDR3 bases: TGTGCCAGCTCACCCCAGGGTACCGAAGGAAACACCATATATTTT.

As concerns this clone: Other DNA sequences of this sample code for an identical CDR3. The J gene is TRBJ2-1, the V gene TRBV5-1, with no clear D. From germline, CDR1 is SGHRS and CDR2 YFSETQ. This CDR3 is 15 amino acids long. V was trimmed by 0 bases and J by 1 base, leaving 8 bases between them. The chain's CDR3 is CASSLDSSSYNEQFF. In DNA, the CDR3 is TGCGCCAGCAGCTTGGACTCTTCGTCCTACAATGAGCAGTTCTTC. The variable domain in full, completed from reference TRBV5-1 and TRBJ2-1, reads KAGVTQTPRYLIKTRGQQVTLSCSPISGHRSVSWYQQTPGQGLQFLFEYFSETQRNKGNFPGRFSGRQFSNSRSEMNVSTLELGDSALYLCASSLDSSSYNEQFFGPGTRLTVL.

The rearrangement links TRBV6-6 to TRBJ2-3; D is ambiguous. This CDR3 is 16 amino acids long. CDR1 is MNHNY, CDR2 SVGAGI, per germline (reference sequence). Between the trimmed V and J ends, which lost 2 bases and 5 bases, there was a span of 17 bases. The CDR3 sequence is CASSYGPGKPQDTQYF. CDR3 bases: TGTGCCAGCAGTTACGGGCCAGGCAAACCTCAAGATACGCAGTATTTT.

This clone has only a few counts. This chain links TRBV28 with TRBJ2-6, with D possibly matching TRBD1 (6 bases). Trimming took off 3 bases at V and 2 bases at J, with 17 bases between the two ends. The CDR3 extends over 18 amino acids. CDR1 is MDHEN, CDR2 SYDVKM, per germline. The CDR3 loop reads CASSFRGLGATGANVLTF. The CDR3 DNA reads TGTGCCAGCAGTTTTAGGGGATTGGGGGCTACTGGGGCCAACGTCCTGACTTTC.

This clone was counted between two and nine times. The rearrangement joins TRBV19 to TRBJ1-1, with 11 nucleotides matching TRBD1. CDR1 and CDR2 from the germline V gene are LNHDA and SQIVND (reference sequence). The CDR3 runs to 14 residues. Trimming took 8 bases from V and 6 from J; bases not matched to a gene: 8. The CDR3 reads CASEWTGGLSEAFF. The CDR3 DNA reads TGTGCCAGTGAATGGACAGGGGGCTTATCTGAAGCTTTCTTT.

The chain uses TRBV5-6 and TRBJ1-3; 8 bases match TRBD1. The germline V gene has CDR1 SGHDT and CDR2 YYEEEE. There are 17 residues in the CDR3. J was trimmed by 2 bases and V by 0 bases; bases with no gene match: 7. The CDR3 sequence is CASSLVAGGSPGNTIYF. CDR3 sequence (DNA): TGTGCCAGCAGCTTGGTTGCAGGGGGCTCCCCTGGAAACACCATATATTTT.

The chain is built from TRBV2 and TRBJ2-5; D unresolved. V dropped 6 bases and J dropped 7 bases, with 15 bases sitting between them. The CDR3 is 13 residues long. In germline, CDR1 is SNHLY, CDR2 FYNNEI. The DNA for the CDR3 is TGTGCCAGCAGCGAGGACCGACCTAGGACCCAGTACTTC. Encoded protein: CASSEDRPRTQYF.

The chain is built from TRBV27 and TRBJ1-1; D ambiguous. The V end lost 7 bases, the J end lost 4 bases, and 4 bases lay between the germline ends. This CDR3 is built from 10 residues. Germline CDR1 is MNHEY and CDR2 is SMNVEV (reference sequence). In DNA form, the CDR3 reads TGTGCCAGCAAGGGCACTGAAGCTTTCTTT. Translated: CASKGTEAFF.

This clone was seen only a few times. The rearrangement joins TRBV7-9 to TRBJ2-5; D is ambiguous. V was trimmed by 5 bases and J by 2 bases, leaving 15 bases between them. The germline gives CDR1 SEHNR, CDR2 FQNEAQ (reference sequence). The length of the CDR3 is 15 residues. The CDR3, as DNA: TGTGCCAGCAGCCCTAAACGACTCCTTCAAGAGACCCAGTACTTC. Encoded protein: CASSPKRLLQETQYF.

This chain links TRBV28 with TRBJ2-7; 8 bases align to TRBD1. Germline V gene data show CDR1 as MDHEN and CDR2 as SYDVKM. The CDR3 runs 15 residues. V lost 1 base and J lost 5; bases outside the gene matches: 7. The DNA for the CDR3 is TGTGCCAGCAGTTTATTAATGGACAGGGTCCACGAGCAGTACTTC. Its protein is CASSLLMDRVHEQYF.

Only a few counts were recorded for this clone. The chain is built from TRBV19 and TRBJ2-2; D gene unclear. Between the trimmed V and J ends, which lost 3 bases and 4 bases, there was a span of 9 bases. In germline, CDR1 is LNHDA, CDR2 SQIVND (reference sequence). CDR3 length: 14 amino acids. The DNA of the CDR3 is TGTGCCAGTAGTATCTCAGGAGTCACCGGGGAGCTGTTTTTT. Its translation: CASSISGVTGELFF.

This clone has more than one count but fewer than ten. The chain has TRBV2 and TRBJ2-2; perhaps TRBD2 as D (6 bases). This CDR3 contains 14 residues. Per the germline V gene, CDR1 is SNHLY and CDR2 is FYNNEI. V dropped 6 bases and J dropped 4 bases, with 12 bases sitting between them. The CDR3 DNA reads as TGTGCCAGCAGGAAGGAGGAGGGCACCGGGGAGCTGTTTTTT. Translation gives CASRKEEGTGELFF.